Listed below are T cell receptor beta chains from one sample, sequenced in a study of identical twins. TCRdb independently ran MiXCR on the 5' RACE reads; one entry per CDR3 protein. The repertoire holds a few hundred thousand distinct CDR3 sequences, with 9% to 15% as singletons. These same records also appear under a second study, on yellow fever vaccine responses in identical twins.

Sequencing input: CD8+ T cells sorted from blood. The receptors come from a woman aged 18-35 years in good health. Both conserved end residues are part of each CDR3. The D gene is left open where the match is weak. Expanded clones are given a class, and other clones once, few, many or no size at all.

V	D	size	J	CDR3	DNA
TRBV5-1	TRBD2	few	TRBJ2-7	CASSSLADSYEQYF	TGCGCCAGCAGCTCACTAGCGGACTCCTACGAGCAGTACTTC
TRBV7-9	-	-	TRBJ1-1	CASSLSQGLNTEAFF	TGTGCCAGCAGCTTATCCCAGGGATTGAACACTGAAGCTTTCTTT
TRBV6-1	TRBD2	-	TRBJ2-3	CATKSGSSTDTQYF	TGTGCCACCAAGAGCGGGAGTAGCACAGATACGCAGTATTTT
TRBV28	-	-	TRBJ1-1	CASSFQVRGVNTEAFF	TGTGCCAGCAGTTTCCAGGTCCGCGGGGTGAACACTGAAGCTTTCTTT
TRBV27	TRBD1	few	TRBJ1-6	CASSPRGDPNSPLHF	TGTGCCAGCAGTCCCAGGGGGGACCCTAATTCACCCCTCCACTTT
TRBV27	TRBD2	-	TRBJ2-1	CASTTYLGLAGVKNEQFF	TGTGCCAGCACCACATACCTTGGACTAGCGGGAGTGAAGAATGAGCAGTTCTTC
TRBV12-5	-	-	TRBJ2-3	CASGTQVSRATQYF	TGTGCTAGTGGAACGCAGGTGAGCAGGGCTACGCAGTATTTT
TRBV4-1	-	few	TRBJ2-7	CASSQDSEYF	TGCGCCAGCAGCCAAGACTCTGAGTACTTC
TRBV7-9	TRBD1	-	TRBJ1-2	CVSSSDRGSPYGYTF	TGTGTCAGCAGCAGTGACAGGGGGTCTCCCTATGGCTACACCTTC
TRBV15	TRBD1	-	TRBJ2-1	CATSRDRGVNEQFF	TGTGCCACCAGCAGGGACAGGGGGGTGAATGAGCAGTTCTTC
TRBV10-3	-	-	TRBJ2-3	CAISESSGVDDTQYF	TGTGCCATCAGTGAGTCCTCGGGTGTAGATGATACGCAGTATTTT
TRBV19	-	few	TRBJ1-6	CASSIGTPSPLHF	TGTGCCAGTAGTATCGGGACCCCTTCACCCCTCCACTTT
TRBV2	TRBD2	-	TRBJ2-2	CASSETSGTRAGELFF	TGTGCCAGCAGCGAGACTAGCGGGACAAGGGCCGGGGAGCTGTTTTTT
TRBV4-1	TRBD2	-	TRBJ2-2	CASSQGTSHVGELFF	TGCGCCAGCAGCCAAGGGACTAGCCATGTCGGGGAGCTGTTTTTT
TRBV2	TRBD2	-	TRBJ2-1	CASSSIAGEVVGAYNEQFF	TGTGCCAGCAGTTCAATAGCGGGAGAAGTGGTAGGAGCCTACAATGAGCAGTTCTTC
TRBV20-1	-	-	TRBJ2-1	CSALSVNEQFF	TGCAGTGCCTTGAGCGTGAATGAGCAGTTCTTC
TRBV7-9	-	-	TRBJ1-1	CASRRGEGSEAFF	TGTGCCAGCAGACGAGGTGAGGGGTCTGAAGCTTTCTTT
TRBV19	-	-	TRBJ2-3	CASSPAGATQYF	TGTGCCAGTAGTCCGGCGGGGGCGACGCAGTATTTT
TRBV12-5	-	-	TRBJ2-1	CASGLVHNEQFF	TGTGCTAGTGGTTTGGTACACAATGAGCAGTTCTTC
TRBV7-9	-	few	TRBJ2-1	CASSVGSRGGVNNEQFF	TGTGCCAGCAGCGTAGGATCCCGCGGCGGGGTGAACAATGAGCAGTTCTTC
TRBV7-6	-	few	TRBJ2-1	CASSLWPPGGTEQFF	TGTGCCAGCAGCTTATGGCCCCCTGGGGGGACTGAGCAGTTCTTC
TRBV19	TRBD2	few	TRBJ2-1	CASSPPTSGMNNEQFF	TGTGCCAGTAGTCCGCCTACTAGCGGGATGAACAATGAGCAGTTCTTC
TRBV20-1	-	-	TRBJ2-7	CSASPIPRYYYEQYF	TGCAGTGCTAGCCCCATACCACGCTACTACTACGAGCAGTACTTC
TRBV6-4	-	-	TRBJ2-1	CASSDRGYNEQFF	TGTGCCAGCAGTGACCGGGGTTACAATGAGCAGTTCTTC
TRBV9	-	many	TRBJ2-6	CASSPSGSGANVLTF	TGTGCCAGCAGCCCCTCGGGCTCTGGGGCCAACGTCCTGACTTTC
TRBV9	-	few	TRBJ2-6	CASSVSGSGANVLTF	TGTGCCAGCAGTGTCTCAGGCTCTGGGGCCAACGTCCTGACTTTC
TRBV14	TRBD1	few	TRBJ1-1	CASSRTGAYPEAFF	TGTGCCAGCAGCCGGACAGGGGCATACCCTGAAGCTTTCTTT
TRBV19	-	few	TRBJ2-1	CASSIGPQAGYNEQFF	TGTGCCAGTAGTATAGGACCCCAAGCGGGCTACAATGAGCAGTTCTTC
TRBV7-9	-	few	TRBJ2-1	CASSLGHYNEQFF	TGTGCCAGCAGCTTAGGGCACTACAATGAGCAGTTCTTC
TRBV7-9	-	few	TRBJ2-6	CASSGIGGLSGANVLTF	TGTGCCAGCAGCGGAATCGGGGGTCTATCTGGGGCCAACGTCCTGACTTTC
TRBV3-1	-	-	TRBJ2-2	CASSQDAAGTRELFF	TGTGCCAGCAGCCAAGACGCGGCGGGAACCAGGGAGCTGTTTTTT
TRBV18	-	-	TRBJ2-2	CASSLWDANTGELFF	TGTGCCAGCTCCTTGTGGGACGCGAACACCGGGGAGCTGTTTTTT
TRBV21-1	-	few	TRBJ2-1	CASSTPRQRKVDEQFF	TGTGCCAGCAGCACCCCCCGCCAGCGAAAGGTCGATGAGCAGTTCTTC
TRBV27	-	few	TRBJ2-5	CASSLYGGASQETQYF	TGTGCCAGCAGTTTATATGGGGGCGCGTCTCAAGAGACCCAGTACTTC
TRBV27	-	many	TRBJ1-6	CASKSSYNSPLHF	TGTGCCAGCAAGAGCTCCTATAATTCACCCCTCCACTTT
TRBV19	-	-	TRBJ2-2	CASSSRRDYTGELFF	TGTGCCAGTAGTTCCCGTCGGGATTACACCGGGGAGCTGTTTTTT
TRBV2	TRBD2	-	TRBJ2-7	CASSEASGLAGVEQYF	TGTGCCAGCAGTGAAGCATCGGGACTAGCGGGAGTCGAGCAGTACTTC
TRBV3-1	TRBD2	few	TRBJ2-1	CASSYTGLAISEQFF	TGTGCCAGCAGCTACACGGGACTAGCGATCAGTGAGCAGTTCTTC
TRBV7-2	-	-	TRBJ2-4	CASSLVGSQAKNIQYF	TGTGCCAGCAGCTTAGTAGGGTCGCAAGCCAAAAACATTCAGTACTTC
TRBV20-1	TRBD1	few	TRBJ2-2	CSARAQGARNTGELFF	TGCAGTGCTAGGGCACAGGGGGCGAGGAACACCGGGGAGCTGTTTTTT
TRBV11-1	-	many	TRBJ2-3	CASSLVDGTATSTDTQYF	TGTGCCAGCAGCTTAGTGGACGGCACGGCCACTAGCACAGATACGCAGTATTTT
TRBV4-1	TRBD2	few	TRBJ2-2	CASSQGTSAYTGELFF	TGCGCCAGCAGCCAGGGGACTAGCGCGTACACCGGGGAGCTGTTTTTT
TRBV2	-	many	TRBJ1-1	CASSVSGDRNTEAFF	TGTGCCAGCAGTGTGTCGGGGGATCGGAACACTGAAGCTTTCTTT
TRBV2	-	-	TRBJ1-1	CASIMDTEAFF	TGTGCCAGCATTATGGACACTGAAGCTTTCTTT
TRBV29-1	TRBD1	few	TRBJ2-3	CSVEVDRESTDTQYF	TGCAGCGTTGAAGTTGACAGGGAAAGCACAGATACGCAGTATTTT
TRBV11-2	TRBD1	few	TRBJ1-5	CASSQSTGGNQPQHF	TGTGCCAGCAGCCAATCGACAGGGGGGAATCAGCCCCAGCATTTT
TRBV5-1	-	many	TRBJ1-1	CASRMGNTEAFF	TGCGCCAGCAGGATGGGGAACACTGAAGCTTTCTTT
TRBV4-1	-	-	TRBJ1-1	CASSQMDRNTEAFF	TGCGCCAGCAGCCAAATGGACAGAAACACTGAAGCTTTCTTT
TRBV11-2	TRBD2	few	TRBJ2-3	CASSLLVVAGGITDTQYF	TGTGCCAGCAGCTTATTGGTAGTAGCGGGGGGGATCACAGATACGCAGTATTTT
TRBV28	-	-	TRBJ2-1	CASSLSLGQSYNVQFF	TGTGCCAGCAGTTTATCCCTGGGGCAATCCTACAATGTGCAGTTCTTC
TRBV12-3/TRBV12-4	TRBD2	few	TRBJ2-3	CASSLAGTSYGTDTQYF	TGTGCCAGCAGTTTAGCGGGGACTAGCTACGGCACAGATACGCAGTATTTT
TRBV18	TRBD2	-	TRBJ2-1	CASSPPLAGSYEQFF	TGTGCCAGCTCACCACCGCTAGCGGGGTCGTATGAGCAGTTCTTC
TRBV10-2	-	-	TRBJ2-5	CASLGGTQYF	TGCGCCAGCCTGGGAGGGACCCAGTACTTC
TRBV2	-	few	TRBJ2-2	CASSDGGADTGELFF	TGTGCCAGCAGTGACGGGGGCGCGGACACCGGGGAGCTGTTTTTT
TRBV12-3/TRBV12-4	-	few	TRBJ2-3	CASSGRGTDTQYF	TGTGCCAGCAGTGGACGGGGCACAGATACGCAGTATTTT